Reported below is one T cell receptor beta chain. This clone came up a few times. Its specific antigen is unknown. No per-base quality is available; no much larger clone lies one base away. The High Capacity cDNA Reverse Transcription Kit was used to reverse transcribe all of the isolated RNA, meaning that expressed TCRB transcripts were what got sequenced. Deep immunoSEQ sequencing was performed on naive, central memory and regulatory T cell samples, with an average of roughly 4 million total reads per sample. After sorted cells were lysed in RLT buffer, RNA was extracted with DNase-treated RNeasy Micro or Mini kits, with the choice depending on cell number. Each cell subset was processed separately to prevent cross-contamination, with patient and healthy donor samples processed together. The immunoSEQ multiplex PCR was used to amplify TCRB sequences from cDNA, yielding 87-bp fragments that span the CDR3 region. The amplicons were sequenced using the Illumina HiSeq platform. Per the original workflow: Synthetic template baselines were used to correct PCR bias computationally, reads within Hamming distance 2 were collapsed, and singletons that could not be merged were discarded. Reads were aligned against IMGT to assign V, D and J genes, CDR3 length and insertions or deletions at six rearrangement sites. Within each subset, clonotype counts were normalized to sorted cell number, and only after that were true diversity and Gini coefficients computed with the tcR R package. The overlap coefficient, calculated on TCRB nucleotide sequences, was used to measure repertoire sharing. Out-of-frame TCRB sequences from naive cells were analyzed to stand in for the pre-selection repertoire. Held by TCRdb, this immuneACCESS table contains in-frame sequences only and omits some clones. Under half of the omission traces to an unresolved V gene where checked; the cause of the rest is unknown. D and trimming come from the DNA, and the V and J calls and clone size come from that table. The sample profile shows some 660,000 clones; more than 13% of them were found once. The biggest ten clones account for approximately 0.042% of the sample.

Via the germline V gene, CDR1 is SGHTA and CDR2 FQGNSA. Taken from cysteine to phenylalanine, the CDR3 has 14 residues. Only the CDR3 portion is preserved as DNA: 42 bases, with reading frame beginning at the first base. V is pared back by 4 bases and J by 5 bases, with 14 bases lying between the germline termini. This specimen belongs to a study of beta chain features in type 1 diabetes (dated by TCRdb to about 2018). The study in broad terms: Mean age, gender distribution, total cell number and subset yield were not different between patients and healthy donors. A total of roughly 99 million sorted cells were examined across all samples, and the number of cells per subset was strongly correlated with RNA yield. Regulatory and stem cell-like memory subsets were obtained from only 8 patients and roughly 8 healthy donors, while naive and central memory subsets were obtained from all 30 or so donors. In the study, TCRB repertoires of sorted circulating CD4+ T cell subsets from recently diagnosed type 1 diabetes patients were compared with those of matched healthy donors.

General conclusions and limits of the study: Type 1 diabetes patients showed a moderate but significant shortening of TCRB CDR3 length in all four CD4+ subsets. Naive, central memory and regulatory TCRB repertoires appeared to be more alike among patients than among healthy donors. Patients with type 1 diabetes made fewer insertions and deleted more nucleotides at VDJ recombination sites, implying thymic rearrangement abnormalities. Shorter templates might have been favored by PCR, but patient and control samples were amplified and corrected together, so both groups would have been affected equally by any skew. Because cDNA rather than genomic DNA was sequenced, highly expressing activated cells could have been over-represented, although no difference in activation and CD3 levels was found between groups. HLA sub-analyses involved small numbers of individuals, so any influence of HLA type on TCRB rearrangement remained unresolved.

Each donor gave one peripheral blood draw, averaging roughly 120 mL, which was collected into heparinised tubes. Naive, central memory, regulatory and stem cell-like memory CD4+ T cells were sorted on a BD FACSAria II using a panel including CD45RO, CCR7, CD25, CD127, CD95 and CD27. Purity was above 95% for every sorted population. PBMCs were isolated immediately by Lymphoprep density gradient centrifugation and stained directly without culture. To minimize batch effects, samples were stained and sorted in pairs, one healthy donor with one patient per experiment. The receptor comes from a man in his late teens or twenties with type 1 diabetes. Sequencing was performed on naive CD4+ T cells from blood. The cell subset or site label on this specimen signifies: true naive CD4+ T cells. Rearrangement joined TRBV7-2 to TRBJ2-5; the D gene could be either TRBD1 or TRBD2, each agreeing at 5 bases. The CDR3 corresponds to CASSSDWGRETQYF. The DNA sequence follows: TGTGCCAGCAGCTCGGACTGGGGACGGGAGACCCAGTACTTC.